The 10 T cell receptor beta chains given below trace back to one sample, sequenced in a study of cytomegalovirus exposure and HLA in healthy donors. Repertoires were generated with immunoSEQ multiplex PCR, while TCRdb's copy carries only in-frame clones and drops some. This repertoire shows roughly 310,000 clones, approximately 91% found once; its top ten account for roughly 0.96%. The sequenced sample consisted of PBMCs. Receptors were obtained from a man aged 25-45 years in good health and CMV-seronegative.

The chain recombines TRBV27 with TRBJ2-7, with 10 bases lining up with TRBD1. Germline values: CDR1 MNHEY, CDR2 SMNVEV (reference sequence). V was clipped by 3 bases and J by 6 bases; unmatched bases: 8. The CDR3 extends over 15 amino acids. This CDR3 reads CASSFLGQGVGEQYF. The CDR3 DNA is TGTGCCAGCAGTTTCCTTGGACAGGGGGTCGGCGAGCAGTACTTC.

The rearrangement links TRBV6-6 to TRBJ2-3; weak D call: TRBD1 (7 bases). This CDR3 is 15 amino acids long. Germline CDR1 is MNHNY and CDR2 is SVGAGI (reference sequence). V was shortened by 2 bases and J by 3 bases, with 12 bases between the two germline ends. The CDR3 region is CASSYQGGMTDTQYF. CDR3 bases: TGTGCCAGCAGTTACCAGGGGGGTATGACAGATACGCAGTATTTT.

The CDR3 spells CASSLSGTNNEQFF. The DNA for the CDR3 is TGCGCCAGCAGCTTGAGCGGGACTAACAATGAGCAGTTCTTC. This chain joins TRBV5-1 and TRBJ2-1; 7 nucleotides line up with TRBD2. Germline V CDR1 and CDR2: SGHRS, YFSETQ. The CDR3 consists of 14 residues. Unmatched junction bases numbered 3, after V lost 1 base and J lost 5 bases.

The chain is built from TRBV6-6 and TRBJ1-4, with TRBD1 matching 8 bases. Germline V gene sequence: CDR1 MNHNY, CDR2 SVGAGI (reference sequence). CDR3 length: 16 amino acids. The J segment lost 8 bases and the V segment lost 0 bases, leaving 8 bases of the junction unmatched. CDR3 loop: CASSYSSGTGAEKLFF. CDR3 nucleotide sequence: TGTGCCAGCAGTTACTCGTCCGGGACAGGAGCGGAAAAACTGTTTTTT.

The chain links TRBV5-4 to TRBJ2-1; 10 nucleotides align to TRBD2. V gave up 4 bases and J gave up 7 bases; unmatched junction bases: 5. The CDR3 length is 14 residues. CDR1 and CDR2 (germline): SGHNT, YYREEE (reference sequence). Here the CDR3 reads CASSRAGGQNEQFF. The CDR3 bases are TGTGCCAGCAGCCGAGCGGGGGGGCAGAATGAGCAGTTCTTC.

The chain combines TRBV18 with TRBJ1-5; D perhaps matches TRBD1 (6 bases). This CDR3 is built from 15 residues. Germline-derived CDR1 and CDR2 are KGHSH and LQKENI. V was pared by 2 bases and J by 6 bases, with 14 bases between. The CDR3 DNA reads as TGTGCCAGCTCACCAAAAGTGGGGGCTGGTCAGCCCCAGCATTTT. This encodes CASSPKVGAGQPQHF.

V and J are TRBV19 and TRBJ2-1, with 11 bases lining up with TRBD1. Unmatched junction bases numbered 8, after V lost 5 bases and J lost 2 bases. Germline CDR1 reads LNHDA; CDR2 reads SQIVND (reference sequence). The CDR3 runs to 17 residues. CDR3 nucleotides: TGTGCCAGTAGTCCCAGCGGGACAGGGGGTGCCTACAATGAGCAGTTCTTC. Encoded protein: CASSPSGTGGAYNEQFF. The whole variable domain, remainder taken from reference TRBV19 and TRBJ2-1, is DGGITQSPKYLFRKEGQNVTLSCEQNLNHDAMYWYRQDPGQGLRLIYYSQIVNDFQKGDIAEGYSVSREKKESFPLTVTSAQKNPTAFYLCASSPSGTGGAYNEQFFGPGTRLTVL.

The chain has TRBV19 and TRBJ1-2, with 7 bases identical to TRBD1. This CDR3 contains 13 residues. The junction had 9 bases not matched to a gene; V was cut back by 7 bases and J by 7 bases. The germline gives CDR1 LNHDA, CDR2 SQIVND (reference sequence). The CDR3 DNA reads TGTGCCAGTACAAGAAGACAGGGAGGTGGCTACACCTTC. This encodes CASTRRQGGGYTF. Combining the CDR3 with reference TRBV19 and TRBJ1-2 gives the whole variable domain DGGITQSPKYLFRKEGQNVTLSCEQNLNHDAMYWYRQDPGQGLRLIYYSQIVNDFQKGDIAEGYSVSREKKESFPLTVTSAQKNPTAFYLCASTRRQGGGYTFGSGTRLTVV.

The chain recombines TRBV27 with TRBJ2-4, with D possibly being TRBD2 (5 bases). The CDR3 length is 16 residues. Germline CDR1 reads MNHEY; CDR2 reads SMNVEV (reference sequence). V shed 6 bases and J shed 0 bases, with 15 bases lying between them. In DNA form, the CDR3 reads TGTGCCAGCAGCCCCGGACTGACGATAGCCAAAAACATTCAGTACTTC. It translates to CASSPGLTIAKNIQYF.

This chain connects TRBV27 to TRBJ2-7; D is ambiguous. The V gene's germline CDR1 is MNHEY and CDR2 SMNVEV (reference sequence). V gave up 3 bases and J gave up 3 bases, with 6 bases separating them. The CDR3 is 12 amino acids. This CDR3 is CASSFSGYEQYF. The CDR3 nucleotides read TGTGCCAGCAGTTTTTCCGGCTACGAGCAGTACTTC.